This is a list of T cell receptor beta chains from one sample in a study of shared clonotypes between healthy human individuals. Libraries were prepared by immunoSEQ multiplex PCR; TCRdb keeps only in-frame clonotypes and omits some of them. The sample includes about 2.1 million clones, over 85% of them seen just once. The sequenced sample consisted of naive CD8+ T cells from PBMCs. The source is a man younger than 35 in good health. Some clones in this sample may be carry-over from other donors' samples. The CDR3 runs from the conserved cysteine through the conserved F or W. D genes are given only for firm matches. The listing skips clone size in some rows; elsewhere it reads once, few, many or a size class.

V gene	D gene	clone size	J gene	CDR3 DNA	CDR3 protein
TRBV30	-	-	TRBJ1-4	TGTGCCTGGGCCCCTTTGAGGGGGGGGAGTGAAAAACTGTTTTTT	CAWAPLRGGSEKLFF
TRBV28	-	-	TRBJ1-2	TGTGCCAGCAGTTCTCGGTGGGGGGTTTATGGCTACACCTTC	CASSSRWGVYGYTF
TRBV27	TRBD1	-	TRBJ2-7	TGTGCCAGCAGGTTGGACAGGGGGGCCCTCGGGCAGTACTTC	CASRLDRGALGQYF
TRBV28	-	-	TRBJ2-2	TGTGCCAGCAGTTTCGGCGCGGGGGAGCTGTTTTTT	CASSFGAGELFF
TRBV2	-	-	TRBJ2-4	TGTGCCAGCGGTGTCGACTTTGGATATCAACTAGCCAAAAACATTCAGTACTTC	CASGVDFGYQLAKNIQYF
TRBV9	-	-	TRBJ2-7	TGTGCCAGCAGCGCCGGGACTCCAGACGAGCAGTACTTC	CASSAGTPDEQYF
TRBV28	-	-	TRBJ2-7	TGTGCCAGCAGCCCTAAGGGGGTTGAGCAGTACTTC	CASSPKGVEQYF
TRBV19	-	-	TRBJ2-1	TGTGCCAGTAGTATCGGGCCTGAGCAGTTCTTC	CASSIGPEQFF
TRBV5-6	TRBD2	-	TRBJ2-1	TGTGCCAGCAGCTTGACGGGACTAGCGGGAGTATGGGGCAATGAGCAGTTCTTC	CASSLTGLAGVWGNEQFF
TRBV27	-	-	TRBJ1-1	TGTGCCAGCAGTTTCAGGGGCATGAACACTGAAGCTTTCTTT	CASSFRGMNTEAFF
TRBV7-9	-	-	TRBJ1-4	TGTGCCAGCAGCTTAGCGGGACATGGCCCTAGGGAAAAACTGTTTTTT	CASSLAGHGPREKLFF
TRBV5-1	-	-	TRBJ2-3	TGCGCCAGCAGCTTCGACGGGACGGCCGTGCGAGATACGCAGTATTTT	CASSFDGTAVRDTQYF
TRBV28	-	-	TRBJ1-5	TGTGCCAGCACCTCGTATAGCAATCAGCCCCAGCATTTT	CASTSYSNQPQHF
TRBV5-8	-	-	TRBJ1-1	TGTGCCAGCAGCTTGGGCCCGGACAGTAACACTGAAGCTTTCTTT	CASSLGPDSNTEAFF
TRBV18	-	-	TRBJ2-2	TGTGCCAGCTCACCTGACACCGGGGAGCTGTTTTTT	CASSPDTGELFF
TRBV27	TRBD1	-	TRBJ2-5	TGTGCCAGCAGTTTATTGGGACAGGGGACGACCCAGTACTTC	CASSLLGQGTTQYF
TRBV27	-	-	TRBJ1-2	TGTGCCAGCAGTTCCGGGGGTAGACTCTATGGCTACACCTTC	CASSSGGRLYGYTF
TRBV28	-	-	TRBJ2-7	TGTGCCAGCAGGAACTGGTCCTACGAGCAGTACTTC	CASRNWSYEQYF
TRBV7-2	-	-	TRBJ2-7	TGTGCCAGCAGCTTAGGGTATTTACAGGGAATCCGCTCCTACGAGCAGTACTTC	CASSLGYLQGIRSYEQYF
TRBV19	-	-	TRBJ1-1	TGTGCCAGCCCGAGACCGACAAGCATGAACACTGAAGCTTTCTTT	CASPRPTSMNTEAFF
TRBV6-1	-	-	TRBJ2-7	TGTGCCAGCAGTGAAGTGGGGCCGGGCTCCTACGAGCAGTACTTC	CASSEVGPGSYEQYF
TRBV27	TRBD1	once	TRBJ2-5	TGTGCCAGCAGGCCAGGGGGCAATTTTGACGAGACCCAGTACTTC	CASRPGGNFDETQYF
TRBV28	TRBD2	-	TRBJ2-1	TGTGCCAGCAGTCTTAGCGGGGTCTACAATGAGCAGTTCTTC	CASSLSGVYNEQFF
TRBV28	-	-	TRBJ2-2	TGTGCCAGCAGTTACCCAGGGAAGGGCGGGGAGCTGTTTTTT	CASSYPGKGGELFF
TRBV2	TRBD1	-	TRBJ2-3	TGTGCCAGCAGGGTTTGGGACAGGGGAACAGATACGCAGTATTTT	CASRVWDRGTDTQYF
TRBV11-2	-	few	TRBJ2-5	TGTGCCAGCAGCTTCGGCCCGTCCGAAGAGACCCAGTACTTC	CASSFGPSEETQYF
TRBV9	TRBD2	once	TRBJ2-2	TGTGCCAGCGGCAGTAGCGGGAGTGTCACCGGGGAGCTGTTTTTT	CASGSSGSVTGELFF
TRBV30	TRBD1	-	TRBJ1-2	TGTGCCTGGAGTTACGGGACAGCCCCCAACTATGGCTACACCTTC	CAWSYGTAPNYGYTF
TRBV19	TRBD1	-	TRBJ2-3	TGTGCCAGCAGACAGGGTTCAGATACGCAGTATTTT	CASRQGSDTQYF
TRBV23-1	TRBD1	-	TRBJ1-1	TGCGCCACCCTCCCGGGACAGGGGGACACTGAAGCTTTCTTT	CATLPGQGDTEAFF
TRBV9	-	-	TRBJ2-2	TGTGCCAGCAGCGTAGTCGGGACACCCGGGTTCTCGGACACCGGGGAGCTGTTTTTT	CASSVVGTPGFSDTGELFF